One sample yielded the 27 T cell receptor beta chains listed below, sequenced in a study of CD8 T cells in Susac syndrome. Random-hexamer reverse transcription was applied to roughly 0.5 to 1 ug RNA. From the immunoSEQ multiplex PCR reads, TCRdb called clonotypes with MiXCR, one entry per CDR3 protein. Among over 350,000 distinct CDR3 sequences, more than 70% were seen once, and the ten largest hold 0.09% to 0.15%. The specimen sequenced was CD8+ T cells from PBMCs. The receptor source for this set is a human donor with multiple sclerosis.

V and J are TRBV2 and TRBJ2-7; a weak D match, TRBD2 (6 bases). V lost 0 bases to trimming and J lost 4 bases, with 13 bases between them. The CDR3 consists of 15 residues. Germline V gene sequence: CDR1 SNHLY, CDR2 FYNNEI. The CDR3 sequence: CASSEAGTGVYEQYF. The CDR3 DNA is TGTGCCAGCAGTGAAGCCGGGACTGGAGTTTACGAGCAGTACTTC.

This clonotype has just one count. The V gene is TRBV11-2, the J gene TRBJ2-2, with 10 bases that match TRBD2. The CDR3 sequence is 18 residues long. Germline values: CDR1 SGHAT, CDR2 FQNNGV. The J segment lost 5 bases and the V segment lost 1 base, leaving 10 bases of the junction unmatched. The DNA for the CDR3 is TGTGCCAGCAGCTTAGTCGCAGCGGGGGGGCCGCGGACCGGGGAGCTGTTTTTT. Protein sequence: CASSLVAAGGPRTGELFF.

CDR3 coding DNA: TGTGCCAGCACGCAAATCGTTGACAGGGGCAGCGGCTACACCTTC. This codes for CASTQIVDRGSGYTF. The chain uses TRBV7-8 and TRBJ1-2; 8 bases fit TRBD1. Germline V gives CDR1 SGHVS, CDR2 FQNEAQ. Losses at the gene ends were 7 bases for V and 8 bases for J; bases not matched to a gene: 15. The CDR3 extends over 15 amino acids.

The genes are TRBV5-1 and TRBJ2-7; 9 nucleotides align to TRBD1. V trimming: 0 bases; J trimming: 5 bases; junction bases outside the gene matches: 6. Germline assignment: CDR1 SGHRS and CDR2 YFSETQ. This CDR3 contains 15 residues. The CDR3, as DNA: TGCGCCAGCAGCTTGGGACAGGGGGGCTATGACGAGCAGTACTTC. This translates into CASSLGQGGYDEQYF.

The chain employs TRBV6-5 and TRBJ2-7; 7 positions match TRBD2. With V trimmed by 2 bases and J by 0 bases, 1 base remained unmatched. CDR1 is MNHEY and CDR2 is SVGAGI in the germline V gene. The length of the CDR3 is 14 residues. In DNA form, the CDR3 reads TGTGCCAGCAGTTACGGGGACTACTCCTACGAGCAGTACTTC. It is translated as CASSYGDYSYEQYF.

The chain links TRBV7-9 to TRBJ2-1; D might be TRBD1 or TRBD2, each matching 6 bases. Germline-derived CDR1 and CDR2 are SEHNR and FQNEAQ (reference sequence). The CDR3 runs to 16 residues. Trimming took off 2 bases at V and 3 bases at J, with 14 bases between the two ends. The CDR3 DNA reads TGTGCCAGCAGCTTATCGGCGGGACAAATCTACAATGAGCAGTTCTTC. This translates into CASSLSAGQIYNEQFF.

The V and J genes are TRBV9 and TRBJ1-6; 8 bases line up with TRBD1. Per the germline V gene, CDR1 is SGDLS and CDR2 is YYNGEE. The ends lost 3 bases at V and 7 bases at J; junction bases unmatched: 9. The CDR3 covers 16 residues. The CDR3 here is CASSDSSGQGNSPLHF. CDR3 DNA sequence: TGTGCCAGCAGCGATTCATCTGGACAGGGAAATTCACCCCTCCACTTT.

This sequence joins TRBV29-1 and TRBJ2-7, with 9 bases identical to TRBD2. Germline lookup yields CDR1 SQVTM and CDR2 ANQGSEA. The V and J ends lost 0 bases and 4 bases, in that order; junction bases with no gene match: 4. The CDR3 is made up of 14 amino acids. The CDR3 region is CSVEEAGGTYEQYF. CDR3 coding DNA: TGCAGCGTTGAAGAAGCGGGAGGAACGTACGAGCAGTACTTC.

The chain has TRBV5-5 and TRBJ2-3, with D possibly TRBD2 on 6 matching bases. The length of the CDR3 is 15 residues. Germline V gene sequence: CDR1 SGHKS, CDR2 YYEKEE (reference sequence). V lost 6 bases to trimming and J lost 1 base, with 15 bases between them. The CDR3 loop is CASIISGSGTDTQYF. DNA for the CDR3: TGTGCCAGCATCATCTCCGGGAGTGGCACAGATACGCAGTATTTT. The entire variable domain, with the rest obtained from reference TRBV5-5 and TRBJ2-3, is as follows: DAGVTQSPTHLIKTRGQQVTLRCSPISGHKSVSWYQQVLGQGPQFIFQYYEKEERGRGNFPDRFSARQFPNYSSELNVNALLLGDSALYLCASIISGSGTDTQYFGPGTRLTVL.

The chain combines TRBV4-1 with TRBJ1-5; the D is unclear. V was trimmed by 3 bases and J by 7 bases, leaving 16 bases between them. CDR1 is MGHRA, CDR2 YSYEKL, per germline. This CDR3 is 15 amino acids long. The CDR3 is CASSQEVGNGQPQHF. The CDR3 bases are TGCGCCAGCAGCCAGGAGGTAGGGAATGGGCAGCCCCAGCATTTT.

In its sample, this clonotype was seen once. This rearrangement joins TRBV6-2 or TRBV6-3 to TRBJ2-5, with 9 positions matching TRBD2. This CDR3 is built from 14 residues. Trimming removed 8 bases from V and 1 base from J; junction bases left unmatched: 5. CDR1 is MNHEY and CDR2 is SVGEGT in the germline V gene. CDR3 bases: TGTGCCAGCGGGGCTAGCGGGATCCAAGAGACCCAGTACTTC. Translation gives CASGASGIQETQYF.

This clonotype was seen more than once but under ten times. The rearrangement joins TRBV6-1 to TRBJ1-1; a weak D match, TRBD1 (5 bases). The CDR3 contains 15 residues. Germline V CDR1 and CDR2: MNHNS, SASEGT. The ends were cut back, 3 bases at V and 3 bases at J, with 14 bases in the middle. The CDR3 sequence is CASSDWPGRDTEAFF. The CDR3 DNA sequence: TGTGCCAGCAGTGATTGGCCAGGGAGAGACACTGAAGCTTTCTTT.

This clonotype was observed a few times. The chain combines TRBV3-1 with TRBJ2-1; TRBD2 matches 11 bases. J lost 3 bases, V lost 3 bases, and 7 bases had no gene match. This CDR3 is 17 amino acids long. Germline CDR1 and CDR2: LGHDT and YNNKEL (reference sequence). CDR3 in amino acids: CASSQSGLAAHYNEQFF. In DNA, the CDR3 is TGTGCCAGCAGCCAGTCGGGACTAGCGGCCCACTACAATGAGCAGTTCTTC.

The chain recombines TRBV4-1 with TRBJ2-1; 7 bases align to TRBD2. This CDR3 has 14 amino acids. The V gene's germline CDR1 is MGHRA and CDR2 YSYEKL. V shed 5 bases and J 8 bases; nucleotides not matched to a gene: 9. CDR3 loop: CASSYRGVYDEQFF. CDR3 in DNA: TGCGCCAGCAGCTATCGGGGGGTATACGATGAGCAGTTCTTC.

The V gene is TRBV27, the J gene TRBJ1-1; D is possibly TRBD1 (6 bases). V lost 3 bases and J 3 bases, leaving 8 bases between the germline ends. The V gene's germline CDR1 is MNHEY and CDR2 SMNVEV (reference sequence). There are 13 residues in the CDR3. CDR3 residues: CASSFNRDTEAFF. DNA of the CDR3: TGTGCCAGCAGTTTTAACAGGGACACTGAAGCTTTCTTT.

The CDR3 nucleotides are TGTGCCAGCAGCTTGAGTCAGGGGGCAATGAATGAGCAGTTCTTC. It yields the protein CASSLSQGAMNEQFF. V and J are TRBV5-6 and TRBJ2-1; the match to TRBD1 covers 8 bases. Germline V gene data show CDR1 as SGHDT and CDR2 as YYEEEE. The CDR3 spans 15 residues. The junction had 7 bases not matched to a gene; V was cut back by 1 base and J by 7 bases.

The V gene is TRBV28, the J gene TRBJ2-7; unclear D gene. Trimming took off 2 bases at V and 6 bases at J, with 8 bases between the two ends. The CDR3 extends over 12 amino acids. Per the germline V gene, CDR1 is MDHEN and CDR2 is SYDVKM. The CDR3 bases are TGTGCCAGCAGTTTAAGTAGCAGCGAGCAGTACTTC. It yields the protein CASSLSSSEQYF.

The chain joins TRBV15 to TRBJ2-1; TRBD2 matches at 8 bases. CDR1 is LNHNV, CDR2 YYDKDF, per germline (reference sequence). V shed 6 bases, J shed 6 bases, and the junction held 7 bases outside the gene matches. This CDR3 contains 14 residues. CDR3 nucleotides: TGTGCCACCAGAAAGGAAGCGGGGGCCAATGAGCAGTTCTTC. Protein product: CATRKEAGANEQFF.

This clonotype was detected only once. This chain connects TRBV5-1 to TRBJ2-1; D gene ambiguous. The V gene lost 4 bases and the J gene lost 7 bases, with 12 bases spanning the gap. The CDR3 is made up of 13 amino acids. Germline loops: CDR1 SGHRS, CDR2 YFSETQ. The CDR3 loop is CASSPWNGNEQFF. In DNA, the CDR3 is TGCGCCAGCAGCCCCTGGAACGGGAATGAGCAGTTCTTC.

The V call is TRBV4-1, the J call TRBJ2-2, with D hard to call. CDR3 size: 14 residues. Germline CDR1 is MGHRA and CDR2 is YSYEKL. V was shortened by 3 bases and J by 4 bases, with 9 bases between the two germline ends. This CDR3 is CASSQTIPTGELFF. In nucleotides, the CDR3 is TGCGCCAGCAGCCAGACAATCCCCACCGGGGAGCTGTTTTTT.

This rearrangement joins TRBV15 to TRBJ2-1; 9 bases are shared with TRBD2. From germline, CDR1 is LNHNV and CDR2 YYDKDF (reference sequence). The CDR3 runs 16 residues. Trimming took 3 bases from V and 5 from J; bases not matched to a gene: 8. This chain's CDR3 is CATSSPGLAPHNEQFF. CDR3 bases: TGTGCCACCAGCAGCCCGGGACTAGCTCCCCACAATGAGCAGTTCTTC.

This rearrangement joins TRBV5-1 to TRBJ2-5; 8 bases fit TRBD2. The V and J ends lost 6 bases and 0 bases, in that order; junction bases with no gene match: 7. This CDR3 spans 15 amino acids. CDR1 is SGHRS and CDR2 is YFSETQ in the germline V gene. The CDR3 loop is CASTPLAGNQETQYF. The CDR3 nucleotides read TGCGCCAGCACCCCCTTAGCGGGAAACCAAGAGACCCAGTACTTC.

The chain couples TRBV5-6 to TRBJ2-1; the match to TRBD2 covers 12 bases. CDR3 length equals 17 residues. Trimming cost V 5 bases and J 0 bases; bases outside gene matches: 6. Germline CDR1 is SGHDT and CDR2 is YYEEEE. CDR3 amino acids: CASRRGTSGYSYNEQFF. CDR3 DNA: TGTGCCAGCAGGCGGGGGACTAGCGGGTACTCCTACAATGAGCAGTTCTTC.

This chain connects TRBV2 to TRBJ2-7; 10 bases agree with TRBD2. This CDR3 is built from 17 residues. J was trimmed by 2 bases and V by 4 bases; bases with no gene match: 11. Germline V CDR1 and CDR2: SNHLY, FYNNEI. The CDR3 is CASSGSTGTSVTYEQYF. In nucleotides, the CDR3 is TGTGCCAGCAGTGGTTCAACCGGGACTAGCGTGACCTACGAGCAGTACTTC.

In this sample, this clonotype turned up a few times. The chain recombines TRBV24-1 with TRBJ2-7; 7 nucleotides match TRBD1. CDR3 length: 16 amino acids. Germline CDR1 reads KGHDR; CDR2 reads SFDVKD. Losses at the gene ends were 4 bases for V and 0 bases for J; bases not matched to a gene: 8. In DNA form, the CDR3 reads TGTGCCACCAGTGAAACTCAGGGGGAGAGCTCCTACGAGCAGTACTTC. This translates into CATSETQGESSYEQYF.

A word on this clonotype: A clone one base away is much larger, so this may be a read error. The CDR3 DNA follows: TGTGCCAGCAGCTTGGGGGACCCTGAAGCTTTCTTT. Translation gives CASSLGDPEAFF. The chain links TRBV5-6 to TRBJ1-1; D perhaps matches TRBD1 (5 bases). The CDR3 is made up of 12 amino acids. From germline, CDR1 is SGHDT and CDR2 YYEEEE. V dropped 0 bases and J dropped 6 bases, with 6 bases sitting between them.

The chain uses TRBV7-9 and TRBJ1-3, with D unresolved. The V gene lost 7 bases and the J gene lost 0 bases, with 13 bases spanning the gap. CDR3 length equals 15 residues. Germline CDR1 reads SEHNR; CDR2 reads FQNEAQ (reference sequence). CDR3 bases: TGTGCCAGCACCGGTAACGGACTCTCTGGAAACACCATATATTTT. Translating gives CASTGNGLSGNTIYF.